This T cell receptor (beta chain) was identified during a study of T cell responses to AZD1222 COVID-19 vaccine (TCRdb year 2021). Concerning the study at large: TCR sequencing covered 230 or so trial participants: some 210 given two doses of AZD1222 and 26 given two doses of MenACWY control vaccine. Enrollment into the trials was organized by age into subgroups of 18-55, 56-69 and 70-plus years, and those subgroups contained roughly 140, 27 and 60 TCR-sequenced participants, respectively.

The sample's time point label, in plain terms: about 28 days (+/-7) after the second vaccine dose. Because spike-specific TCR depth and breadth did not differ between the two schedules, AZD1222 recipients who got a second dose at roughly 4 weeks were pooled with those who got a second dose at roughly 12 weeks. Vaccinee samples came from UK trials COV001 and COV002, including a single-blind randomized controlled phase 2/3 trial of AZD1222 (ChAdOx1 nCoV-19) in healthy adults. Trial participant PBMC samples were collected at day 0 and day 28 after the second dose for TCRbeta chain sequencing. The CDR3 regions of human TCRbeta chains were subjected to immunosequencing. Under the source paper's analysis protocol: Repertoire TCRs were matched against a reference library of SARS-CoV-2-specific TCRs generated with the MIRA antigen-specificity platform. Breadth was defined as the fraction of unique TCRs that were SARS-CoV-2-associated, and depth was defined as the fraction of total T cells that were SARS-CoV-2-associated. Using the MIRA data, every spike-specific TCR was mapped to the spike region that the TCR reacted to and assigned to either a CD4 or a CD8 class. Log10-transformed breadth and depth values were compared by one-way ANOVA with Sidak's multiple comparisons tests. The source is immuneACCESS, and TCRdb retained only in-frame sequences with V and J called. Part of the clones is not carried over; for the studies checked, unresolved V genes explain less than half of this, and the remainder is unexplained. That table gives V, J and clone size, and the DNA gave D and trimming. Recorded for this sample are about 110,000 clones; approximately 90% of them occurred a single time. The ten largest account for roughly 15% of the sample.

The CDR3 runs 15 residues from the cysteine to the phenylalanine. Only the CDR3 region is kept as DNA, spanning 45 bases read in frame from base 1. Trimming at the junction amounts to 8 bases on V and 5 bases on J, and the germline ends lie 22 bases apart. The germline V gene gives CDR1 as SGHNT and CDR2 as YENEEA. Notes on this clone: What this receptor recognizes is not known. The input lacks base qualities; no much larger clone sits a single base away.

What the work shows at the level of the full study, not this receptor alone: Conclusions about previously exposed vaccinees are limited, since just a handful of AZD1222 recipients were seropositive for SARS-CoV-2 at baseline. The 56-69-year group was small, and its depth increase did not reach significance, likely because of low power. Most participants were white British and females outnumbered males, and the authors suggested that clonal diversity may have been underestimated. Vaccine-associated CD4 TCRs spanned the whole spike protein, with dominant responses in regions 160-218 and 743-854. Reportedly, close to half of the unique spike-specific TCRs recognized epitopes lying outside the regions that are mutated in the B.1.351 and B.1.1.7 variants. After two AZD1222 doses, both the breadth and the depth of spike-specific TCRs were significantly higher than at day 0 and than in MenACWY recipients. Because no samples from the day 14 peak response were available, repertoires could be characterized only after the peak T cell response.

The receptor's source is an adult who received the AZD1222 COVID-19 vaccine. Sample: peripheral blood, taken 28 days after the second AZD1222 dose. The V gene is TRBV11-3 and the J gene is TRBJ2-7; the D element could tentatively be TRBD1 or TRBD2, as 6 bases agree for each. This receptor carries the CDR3 CASGGSRTIGDEQYF. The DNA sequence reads TGTGCCAGCGGGGGCTCGAGGACTATAGGCGACGAGCAGTACTTC.